A selection of T cell receptor beta chains follows, all from one sample in a study of blood T cell repertoires in COVID-19. The method was immunoSEQ multiplex PCR; TCRdb's version includes in-frame clones alone and lacks a portion of them. The table includes 300,000 or so clones, 89% detected once. The specimen was peripheral blood. These receptors were taken from a young man who had recovered from COVID-19. The CDR3 runs from the conserved cysteine through the conserved F or W. D genes are given only for firm matches. Part of the rows lack a size; the others show once, few, many or a class for expanded clones.

NA	TRBD2	TRBJ2-2	16	TRBV4-1	CASSQDNGGAIGELFF
NA	NA	TRBJ2-5	14	TRBV19	CASSEQGSLETQYF
NA	TRBD2	TRBJ2-1	18	TRBV12-5	CASGSGLAGPSSYNEQFF
NA	TRBD2	TRBJ2-3	16	TRBV9	CASSPGLAETTDTQYF
NA	TRBD2	TRBJ2-1	14	TRBV30	CAWRAGETPNEQFF
NA	TRBD2	TRBJ2-5	19	TRBV19	CASSLTGTSGRTKKETQYF
NA	NA	TRBJ2-7	14	TRBV9	CASSVGTATYEQYF
NA	NA	TRBJ2-7	12	TRBV10-3	CAISLDNYEQYF
NA	TRBD2	TRBJ2-1	12	TRBV29-1	CSVERGDHEQFF
once	NA	TRBJ2-1	14	TRBV6-1	CASSEVILGVKQFF
NA	NA	TRBJ2-1	13	TRBV7-2	CASSQYRDNEQFF
NA	NA	TRBJ1-2	15	TRBV15	CATSPSTDNIYGYTF
NA	TRBD2	TRBJ2-7	14	TRBV6-5	CASSYGTSASEQYF
NA	NA	TRBJ1-6	13	TRBV3-1/TRBV3-2	CASSQGGNSPLHF
NA	NA	TRBJ2-5	14	TRBV27	CASSFTGIQETQYF
NA	NA	TRBJ1-2	12	TRBV5-1	CASSTAGLGYTF
NA	TRBD2	TRBJ2-3	17	TRBV4-1	CASSQDIAGVGKDTQYF
NA	NA	TRBJ2-3	15	TRBV7-8	CASSLDWQSTDTQYF
NA	NA	TRBJ2-2	16	TRBV7-6	CASSLGSAQPAGELFF
NA	NA	TRBJ1-5	15	TRBV19	CASSIGGLSNQPQHF
NA	NA	TRBJ2-1	12	TRBV3-1/TRBV3-2	CASSQQYNEQFF
few	TRBD1	TRBJ1-5	16	TRBV18	CASSPEGQGINQPQHF